This paragraph reports one T cell receptor (beta chain). Its antigen remains unidentified. Looked up from germline, CDR1 is ENHRY and CDR2 is SYGVKD. This CDR3 contains 13 residues. Trimming pared 0 bases from V and 2 bases from J, leaving 4 bases between. The data derive from a study of Graves' ophthalmopathy and Graves' hyperthyroidism. Overall study findings and caveats: Sensitivity reached 60% to 71% and specificity roughly 72% when the model predicted ophthalmopathy progression. Blood also carried most expanded thyroid clonotypes exceeding 0.001 frequency.

Amplification of TCR beta CDR3 regions used RNA transcripts. After a first-round RT-PCR with HTBI primers, a second-round multiplex PCR was run. TCRdb re-derived calls from the multiplex PCR reads in MiXCR, one entry per CDR3 protein. Of over a million distinct CDR3 sequences in the sample, 35% to 40% are singletons; the top ten hold approximately 10%. This rearrangement joins TRBV10-3 to TRBJ1-1; D not certain. Sequencing input: peripheral blood or thyroid tissue (not recorded which). The source is an adult man with Graves' hyperthyroidism. Here the CDR3 reads CAISESDNTEAFF. DNA for the CDR3: TGTGCCATCAGTGAGTCGGACAACACTGAAGCTTTCTTT.